This is a list of T cell receptor beta chains from one sample in a study of T cell repertoires in aging, cancer and after chemotherapy. TCRdb re-derived calls from the multiplex PCR reads in MiXCR, one entry per CDR3 protein. The table records around 10,000 distinct CDR3 sequences, over 30% of them present only once. Sequencing was done on a sample of blood. These receptor sequences come from a human donor in good health. Each CDR3 is given with its conserved first and last residue. A D gene is named only where the DNA matches it firmly. Only some rows state a clone size, as once, few, many or a class for expanded clones.

v_gene	abundance	j_gene	d_gene	CDR3aa	CDR3nt
TRBV27	-	TRBJ2-7	TRBD1	CASSLGQGFSYEQYF	TGTGCCAGCAGTCTCGGACAGGGGTTCTCCTACGAGCAGTACTTC
TRBV19	once	TRBJ2-4	-	CASSRVGAKNIQYF	TGTGCCAGTAGCAGGGTCGGAGCCAAAAACATTCAGTACTTC
TRBV12-3/TRBV12-4	-	TRBJ1-2	TRBD1	CASSGQGGGYTF	TGTGCCAGCAGCGGACAGGGAGGAGGCTACACCTTC
TRBV27	few	TRBJ2-1	TRBD2	CASSLTLAGERSEQFF	TGTGCCAGCAGTTTAACTCTAGCGGGAGAAAGGAGTGAGCAGTTCTTC
TRBV18	-	TRBJ2-1	TRBD2	CASSPVTSGTANEQFF	TGTGCCAGCTCACCGGTGACTAGCGGCACGGCCAATGAGCAGTTCTTC
TRBV5-4	medium-sized	TRBJ2-7	-	CASSSTTATPTHEAYEQYF	TGTGCCAGCAGCTCAACAACAGCCACGCCGACACACGAAGCCTACGAGCAGTACTTC
TRBV5-6	-	TRBJ1-4	-	CASSLYGDQGGEKLFF	TGTGCCAGCAGCTTATATGGAGACCAGGGTGGTGAAAAACTGTTTTTT
TRBV19	medium-sized	TRBJ2-6	-	CASSKQTGDSGANVLTF	TGTGCCAGTAGTAAACAGACAGGAGACTCTGGGGCCAACGTCCTGACTTTC
TRBV7-6	-	TRBJ1-5	-	CASSLEAVGPQHF	TGTGCCAGCAGCTTAGAAGCCGTCGGGCCCCAGCATTTT
TRBV6-2/TRBV6-3	-	TRBJ2-7	-	CASRRRMAGEQYF	TGTGCCAGCAGAAGACGGATGGCGGGCGAGCAGTACTTC
TRBV30	-	TRBJ1-1	-	CAWRHLNTEAFF	TGTGCCTGGAGGCATCTGAACACTGAAGCTTTCTTT
TRBV6-4	few	TRBJ2-7	TRBD1	CASSEGQGPSYEQYF	TGTGCCAGCAGTGAAGGACAGGGGCCCTCCTACGAGCAGTACTTC
TRBV6-5	few	TRBJ1-2	-	CASSYGGYGYTF	TGTGCCAGCAGTTACGGGGGGTATGGCTACACCTTC
TRBV5-6	few	TRBJ2-7	-	CASSYRAGGLYEQYF	TGTGCCAGCAGCTACAGGGCCGGTGGTCTTTACGAGCAGTACTTC
TRBV19	medium-sized	TRBJ2-3	-	CASSMSGSTDTQYF	TGTGCCAGTAGTATGTCCGGGAGCACAGATACGCAGTATTTT
TRBV12-3/TRBV12-4	-	TRBJ2-1	-	CASSFSGGSYNEQFF	TGTGCCAGCAGTTTCTCCGGCGGGTCCTACAATGAGCAGTTCTTC
TRBV6-6	few	TRBJ2-1	-	CASSYGRGGYNEQFF	TGTGCCAGCAGTTACGGCAGGGGAGGCTACAATGAGCAGTTCTTC
TRBV6-2/TRBV6-3	-	TRBJ2-1	-	CASSYRAGSSYNEQFF	TGTGCCAGCAGTTACAGGGCTGGAAGCTCCTACAATGAGCAGTTCTTC
TRBV29-1	medium-sized	TRBJ2-5	-	CSVGGGKQETQYF	TGCAGCGTTGGGGGCGGAAAACAAGAGACCCAGTACTTC
TRBV15	-	TRBJ2-7	TRBD1	CATSRGGQGVYEQYF	TGTGCCACCAGCAGAGGGGGACAGGGGGTTTACGAGCAGTACTTC
TRBV27	few	TRBJ2-1	TRBD2	CASSSPSGEQFF	TGTGCCAGCAGTTCCCCTAGCGGTGAGCAGTTCTTC
TRBV7-9	once	TRBJ1-5	-	CASSPDGDQPQHF	TGTGCCAGCAGCCCCGACGGTGATCAGCCCCAGCATTTT
TRBV20-1	-	TRBJ2-3	-	CSATDIADTQYF	TGCAGTGCCACCGATATAGCAGATACGCAGTATTTT
TRBV29-1	medium-sized	TRBJ2-2	-	CSVETGANTGELFF	TGCAGCGTTGAGACTGGCGCGAACACCGGGGAGCTGTTTTTT
TRBV11-1	few	TRBJ1-1	-	CASTTGRGRPEAFF	TGTGCCAGCACCACCGGGCGGGGTAGGCCTGAAGCTTTCTTT
TRBV18	-	TRBJ1-1	-	CASSPGSEGIEAFF	TGTGCCAGCTCACCAGGGTCCGAGGGTATCGAAGCTTTCTTT
TRBV5-6	-	TRBJ1-3	-	CASSLNPGSGNTIYF	TGTGCCAGCAGCTTGAACCCAGGGTCTGGAAACACCATATATTTT
TRBV29-1	medium-sized	TRBJ1-4	-	CSVGPRLGEKLFF	TGCAGCGTTGGGCCCCGGTTGGGTGAAAAACTGTTTTTT
TRBV6-4	medium-sized	TRBJ2-3	-	CASSDSETDTQYF	TGTGCCAGCAGTGACTCAGAGACAGATACGCAGTATTTT
TRBV19	few	TRBJ2-2	-	CASSIRTQSGTGELFF	TGTGCCAGTAGTATAAGGACCCAAAGTGGCACCGGGGAGCTGTTTTTT
TRBV6-5	few	TRBJ2-7	TRBD1	CASSYRRSTGGSEQYF	TGTGCCAGCAGTTATAGACGTTCGACAGGGGGCTCCGAGCAGTACTTC